The 15 T cell receptor beta chains below come from one sample, sequenced in a study of T cell responses to AZD1222 COVID-19 vaccine. Profiled with immunoSEQ multiplex PCR; TCRdb holds only in-frame clones, not every one. The sample holds 93,000 or so clones, about 87% seen once. Sequencing was performed on peripheral blood, taken on day 0 of AZD1222 vaccination. The receptors stem from an adult in good health.

The chain combines TRBV7-9 with TRBJ1-3, with no clear D. The CDR3 totals 12 residues. Trimming pared 8 bases from V and 3 bases from J, leaving 8 bases between. Germline V lookup: CDR1 SEHNR, CDR2 FQNEAQ (reference sequence). CDR3 sequence: CASRPLGNTIYF. The CDR3 region has the DNA TGTGCCAGCCGTCCACTTGGAAACACCATATATTTT.

The V gene is TRBV4-1, the J gene TRBJ1-6; maybe TRBD1 (5 bases). Per germline, CDR1 MGHRA and CDR2 YSYEKL. This CDR3 comprises 15 residues. V dropped 0 bases and J dropped 8 bases, with 11 bases sitting between them. DNA for the CDR3: TGCGCCAGCAGCCAAGATCGGGGGATTTATTCACCCCTCCACTTT. This translates into CASSQDRGIYSPLHF.

V usage is TRBV29-1 and J usage is TRBJ2-7; D perhaps matches TRBD2 (6 bases). CDR3 size: 12 residues. The V gene lost 7 bases and the J gene lost 7 bases, with 17 bases spanning the gap. Germline-derived CDR1 and CDR2 are SQVTM and ANQGSEA. CDR3 residues: CSGGPMEGEQYF. CDR3 sequence (DNA): TGCAGCGGGGGACCTATGGAGGGGGAGCAGTACTTC.

The J gene is TRBJ1-1, the V gene TRBV12-3 or TRBV12-4; D may be TRBD1 (5 bases). The CDR3 loop spans 13 amino acids. The V end was cut by 7 bases, the J end by 1 base, with 10 bases between. This CDR3 reads CASNRGWNTEAFF. In DNA form, the CDR3 reads TGTGCCAGCAACCGGGGGTGGAACACTGAAGCTTTCTTT.

The rearrangement uses TRBV19 and TRBJ1-6; weak D call: TRBD1 (6 bases). CDR1 is LNHDA and CDR2 is SQIVND in the germline V gene (reference sequence). The V end lost 4 bases, the J end lost 9 bases, and 13 bases lay between the germline ends. The CDR3 is 14 residues long. DNA of the CDR3: TGTGCCAGTAGTACAGCAGGGGTTTTTTCACCCCTCCACTTT. This encodes CASSTAGVFSPLHF.

V and J are TRBV3-1 (or the pseudogene TRBV3-2) and TRBJ2-3; TRBD2 agrees at 12 bases. This CDR3 is built from 18 residues. With V trimmed by 0 bases and J by 1 base, 5 bases remained unmatched. Germline lookup yields CDR1 LGHDT and CDR2 YNNKEL (reference sequence). The CDR3 loop reads CASSQDLASGGGTDTQYF. In nucleotides, the CDR3 is TGTGCCAGCAGCCAAGATCTTGCTAGCGGGGGGGGCACAGATACGCAGTATTTT.

The chain has TRBV10-3 and TRBJ1-6; D is unclear. The CDR3 length is 14 residues. Per germline, CDR1 ENHRY and CDR2 SYGVKD. The V end lost 3 bases, the J end lost 7 bases, and 10 bases lay between the germline ends. The CDR3 nucleotides are TGTGCCATCAGTGACAGGTCTGAAAATTCACCCCTCCACTTT. It encodes CAISDRSENSPLHF.

The rearrangement joins TRBV10-1 to TRBJ2-2, with TRBD1 matching over 8 bases. After removal of 4 bases from V and 2 bases from J, the junction contained 6 bases not matched to a gene. The CDR3 spans 16 residues. Germline CDR1 WNHNN, CDR2 SYGVQD (reference sequence). The CDR3 spells CASSAGTGENTGELFF. CDR3 sequence (DNA): TGCGCCAGCAGTGCCGGGACAGGAGAAAACACCGGGGAGCTGTTTTTT.

This chain links TRBV28 with TRBJ2-3, with D possibly being TRBD1 or TRBD2 (5 bases each). The V end was cut by 5 bases, the J end by 0 bases, with 18 bases between. The germline gives CDR1 MDHEN, CDR2 SYDVKM. The CDR3 consists of 17 residues. The CDR3 bases are TGTGCCAGCAGTCCGTACGAGGGGCGATCAAGCACAGATACGCAGTATTTT. Translated: CASSPYEGRSSTDTQYF.

The CDR3 loop is CASNTPGTGGKGYTF. The CDR3, as DNA: TGCGCCAGCAACACCCCCGGGACAGGCGGGAAAGGCTACACCTTC. The chain joins TRBV10-1 to TRBJ1-2, with 8 bases matching TRBD1. CDR3 length: 15 residues. The germline gives CDR1 WNHNN, CDR2 SYGVQD (reference sequence). Trimming took 7 bases from V and 8 from J; bases not matched to a gene: 15.

The chain has TRBV9 and TRBJ2-1, with D uncertain. CDR1 is SGDLS, CDR2 YYNGEE, per germline. Trimming left V 0 bases short and J 0 bases short, with 10 bases between. The CDR3 has 16 residues. The CDR3 bases are TGTGCCAGCAGCGTAGGAGGCTCGAGCTCCTACAATGAGCAGTTCTTC. This translates into CASSVGGSSSYNEQFF. The whole variable domain, remainder taken from reference TRBV9 and TRBJ2-1, is DSGVTQTPKHLITATGQRVTLRCSPRSGDLSVYWYQQSLDQGLQFLIQYYNGEERAKGNILERFSAQQFPDLHSELNLSSLELGDSALYFCASSVGGSSSYNEQFFGPGTRLTVL.

The chain is built from TRBV7-9 and TRBJ1-4; perhaps TRBD1 as D (6 bases). The V gene lost 2 bases and the J gene lost 0 bases, with 10 bases spanning the gap. The CDR3 sequence is 16 residues long. Germline lookup yields CDR1 SEHNR and CDR2 FQNEAQ (reference sequence). For the CDR3, the DNA is TGTGCCAGCAGCTTACAGGGGTCTGCAACTAATGAAAAACTGTTTTTT. This gives the protein CASSLQGSATNEKLFF.

This clone was picked up one time. This chain uses TRBV12-3 or TRBV12-4 with TRBJ1-6; D might be TRBD1 (5 bases). This CDR3 has 13 residues. Trimming left V 7 bases short and J 3 bases short, with 7 bases between. This CDR3 reads CASTGDYNSPLHF. The CDR3 bases are TGTGCCAGCACGGGGGACTATAATTCACCCCTCCACTTT.

The DNA for the CDR3 is TGTGCCAGCAGTCCGGGGGGGCAGGGGGTCTCGGAGACCCAGTACTTC. Translating gives CASSPGGQGVSETQYF. The chain carries TRBV28 and TRBJ2-5, with D possibly being TRBD2 (8 bases). CDR3 length: 16 residues. Trimming removed 5 bases at V and 5 bases at J, with 21 bases between. CDR1 MDHEN and CDR2 SYDVKM come from the germline V gene.

Remarks on this clone: Other nucleotide sequences from this sample produce the same CDR3. The chain couples TRBV3-1 (or the pseudogene TRBV3-2) to TRBJ1-5, with D possibly being TRBD1 (5 bases). The germline V gene has CDR1 LGHDT and CDR2 YNNKEL (reference sequence). The CDR3 is 14 residues long. V was clipped by 4 bases and J by 5 bases, with 12 bases between them. CDR3 nucleotides: TGTGCCAGCAGCCGCCAGGGTGGCGATCAGCCCCAGCATTTT. Translation: CASSRQGGDQPQHF.